Shown below are 10 T cell receptor beta chains from a single sample sequenced in a study of blood T cell repertoires in COVID-19 (dated by TCRdb to 2018 to 2021). Receptor libraries were prepared by the immunoSEQ multiplex PCR assay. TCRdb holds this immuneACCESS table with in-frame rearrangements only. Some clones are missing; in checked studies, unresolved V genes explain under half, and the rest has no known cause. For this sample the table gives roughly 93,000 clones, of which approximately 90% were detected only once. Jointly, the top ten make up under 10% of the sample. Sample: peripheral blood. All receptors derive from a man in his fifties or sixties with acute or convalescent COVID-19.

The chain has TRBV7-6 and TRBJ2-1; 12 nucleotides line up with TRBD2. Per the germline V gene, CDR1 is SGHVS and CDR2 is FNYEAQ. J lost 8 bases, V lost 2 bases, and 4 bases had no gene match. The CDR3 contains 15 residues. The CDR3 here is CASSLLAGGPDEQFF. The CDR3, as DNA: TGTGCCAGCAGCTTACTAGCGGGGGGGCCGGATGAGCAGTTCTTC.

V is TRBV27 and J is TRBJ1-6, with TRBD1 identical over 7 bases. The V gene's germline CDR1 is MNHEY and CDR2 SMNVEV (reference sequence). The CDR3 is 15 residues long. Trimming at V came to 0 bases and at J to 9 bases, leaving 5 bases not matched to a gene. CDR3 amino acids: CASSLSLDRISPLHF. The CDR3 nucleotides read TGTGCCAGCAGTTTATCGTTGGACAGGATTTCACCCCTCCACTTT.

This chain links TRBV12-3 or TRBV12-4 with TRBJ1-2, with D uncertain. Trimming stripped 1 base from V and 4 bases from J, with 7 bases between. This CDR3 spans 13 amino acids. The CDR3 loop is CASSLDRSYGYTF. CDR3 DNA sequence: TGTGCCAGCAGTTTAGACAGATCCTATGGCTACACCTTC.

This clone was detected only a few times. The junction does not match germline at one end; this may be a read error. This same CDR3 is encoded by further DNA sequences in the sample. CDR3 sequence (DNA): TGCGCCAGCAGTTTGGGAGGGACAGGGGGCCAGCCCCAGCATTTT. This translates into CASSLGGTGGQPQHF. The chain is built from TRBV5-1 and TRBJ1-5; 12 positions match TRBD1. This CDR3 spans 15 amino acids. The germline V gene has CDR1 SGHRS and CDR2 YFSETQ.

The rearrangement links TRBV28 to TRBJ2-3; D might be TRBD2 (6 bases). Trimming took off 5 bases at V and 1 base at J, with 10 bases between the two ends. Germline loops: CDR1 MDHEN, CDR2 SYDVKM. The CDR3 runs 14 residues. CDR3 sequence: CASSPPSGTDTQYF. CDR3 DNA sequence: TGTGCCAGCAGTCCCCCTAGCGGCACAGATACGCAGTATTTT.

The CDR3 loop is CASSRGTEQFF. CDR3 nucleotide sequence: TGTGCCAGCTCTCGGGGGACTGAGCAGTTCTTC. The rearrangement links TRBV18 to TRBJ2-1; a weak D match, TRBD2 (6 bases). The CDR3 length is 11 residues. Germline CDR1 reads KGHSH; CDR2 reads LQKENI. V gave up 6 bases and J gave up 9 bases, with 9 bases separating them.

In its sample, this clone was seen once. The chain links TRBV7-3 to TRBJ2-7, with TRBD2 matching 7 bases. The CDR3 has 15 residues. The junction had 7 bases not matched to a gene; V was cut back by 5 bases and J by 0 bases. Germline-derived CDR1 and CDR2 are SGHTA and FQGTGA. Here the CDR3 reads CASSQRGGGSYEQYF. The CDR3 coding sequence is TGTGCCAGCAGCCAGCGGGGTGGGGGCTCCTACGAGCAGTACTTC. The full variable domain, completed using reference TRBV7-3 and TRBJ2-7, is GAGVSQTPSNKVTEKGKYVELRCDPISGHTALYWYRQSLGQGPEFLIYFQGTGAADDSGLPNDRFFAVRPEGSVSTLKIQRTERGDSAVYLCASSQRGGGSYEQYFGPGTRLTVT.

The rearrangement links TRBV11-2 to TRBJ1-6; D unresolved. CDR1 is SGHAT, CDR2 FQNNGV, per germline. Trimming removed 0 bases from V and 7 bases from J, with 4 bases in between. The length of the CDR3 is 13 residues. The CDR3 region is CASSLDRNSPLHF. The CDR3 DNA follows: TGTGCCAGCAGCTTAGACAGAAATTCACCCCTCCACTTT. The whole variable domain, filled in from reference TRBV11-2 and TRBJ1-6, reads EAGVAQSPRYKIIEKRQSVAFWCNPISGHATLYWYQQILGQGPKLLIQFQNNGVVDDSQLPKDRFSAERLKGVDSTLKIQPAKLEDSAVYLCASSLDRNSPLHFGNGTRLTVT.

This clone turned up a few times. The CDR3 DNA is TGTGCCAGCAGCCGGGGGTTCTACTACGAGCAGTACTTC. Translation: CASSRGFYYEQYF. The J gene is TRBJ2-7, the V gene TRBV12-3 or TRBV12-4; tentatively, D is TRBD2 (6 bases). This CDR3 spans 13 amino acids. V was pared by 6 bases and J by 3 bases, with 12 bases between.

Note on this clone: Compared with germline, one end of the junction differs, possibly owing to a read error. The chain links TRBV7-9 to TRBJ1-2, with a possible D match to TRBD1 (5 bases). The CDR3 spans 12 residues. Germline V CDR1 and CDR2: SEHNR, FQNEAQ (reference sequence). The CDR3 coding sequence is TGTGCCAGCAGCTTGCAGGGCTATGGCTACAGCTTC. Its protein product is CASSLQGYGYSF. Variable domain in full (rest from reference TRBV7-9 and TRBJ1-2): DTGVSQNPRHKITKRGQNVTFRCDPISEHNRLYWYRQTLGQGPEFLTYFQNEAQLEKSRLLSDRFSAERPKGSFSTLEIQRTEQGDSAMYLCASSLQGYGYSFGSGTRLTVV.